The T cell receptor (beta chain) described here comes from a study of T cells in Graves' hyperthyroidism and ophthalmopathy. First hyperthyroidism diagnosis is when the blood sample was obtained, before any ophthalmopathy symptoms. Amplification of TCR beta CDR3 regions used RNA as the template. First-round RT-PCR with HTBI primers amplified the TCR CDR3 region. TCRdb independently ran MiXCR on the multiplex PCR reads; one entry per CDR3 protein. The data contain fewer than 300,000 distinct CDR3 sequences, 25% to 30% of them singletons. The germline gives CDR1 MNHEY, CDR2 SMNVEV (reference sequence). The CDR3 length is 13 residues. V dropped 4 bases and J dropped 5 bases, with 11 bases sitting between them.

Material: blood. This TCR was recovered from a man between 35 and 55 years old with Graves' hyperthyroidism that later progressed to Graves' ophthalmopathy. The chain carries TRBV27 and TRBJ2-5; D not resolved. The CDR3 DNA follows: TGTGCCAGCAGTTCAAAACAAGGGGAGACCCAGTACTTC. This gives the protein CASSSKQGETQYF.